This T cell receptor (beta chain) was profiled in a study of PD-1 blockade in classical Hodgkin lymphoma. Across the study: The nivolumab dose that patients received was 3 mg/kg, given intravenously every 2 weeks. Study-wide points: CD8+ TCR diversity did not rise significantly by C4D1, unlike CD4+.

A note on this clone: What it binds is not known.

Time point meaning: cycle 4 day 1 (C4D1), after less than seven weeks of nivolumab. Each patient's relapse followed autologous stem cell transplantation, and brentuximab vedotin exposure varied. TCRdb's copy holds only in-frame clones and misses some; the assay was immunoSEQ multiplex PCR. The sample shows some 58,000 clones, around 90% of them seen only once. This clonotype originated in a human donor with classical Hodgkin lymphoma. Material: peripheral blood mononuclear cells (PBMCs), obtained before the fourth cycle of nivolumab.

DNA of the CDR3: TGTGCCAGCAGCCTTTCCGAAAACAGCTATTCCAAAGCTTTCTTT. Translating it yields CASSLSENSYSKAFF. This chain links TRBV4-2 with TRBJ1-1; D remains unclear. V was trimmed by 4 bases and J by 9 bases, leaving 21 bases between them. Germline lookup yields CDR1 LGHNA and CDR2 YNFKEQ. The CDR3 runs 15 residues.